The 26 T cell receptor beta chains below were found in one sample sequenced in a study of response to subunit inactivated influenza vaccine. TCRdb itself ran the RT-PCR reads through MiXCR, one entry per CDR3 protein. The sample lists about 570,000 distinct CDR3 sequences; approximately 10% were seen once. In addition, the sample was reused for a study of T cells expressing NK-cell markers. That report adds: Scientists made TCR beta cDNA using 5'RACE template switching with UMIs.

Sequences were derived from PBMCs from blood, sampled on the day of vaccination. These receptors all stem from a middle-aged man who received an inactivated influenza vaccine.

This chain connects TRBV6-5 to TRBJ2-3; the match to TRBD2 covers 7 bases. Germline assignment: CDR1 MNHEY and CDR2 SVGAGI. This CDR3 region has 16 residues. V lost 2 bases, J lost 6 bases, and 11 bases stayed unmatched. The CDR3 is CASSYMGEGLRDTQYF. The DNA for the CDR3 is TGTGCCAGCAGTTACATGGGGGAGGGCCTCCGGGATACGCAGTATTTT.

The gene calls are TRBV11-2 and TRBJ2-3; 10 nucleotides match TRBD2. V shed 7 bases, J shed 2 bases, and the junction held 6 bases outside the gene matches. The CDR3 has 15 residues. Germline loops: CDR1 SGHAT, CDR2 FQNNGV. The CDR3 bases are TGTGCCAGCACCAATAGCGGGGGGACCACAGATACGCAGTATTTT. As protein: CASTNSGGTTDTQYF.

V gene TRBV28 combines with J gene TRBJ1-2, with no clear D. The V and J ends lost 5 bases and 0 bases respectively, with 13 bases between them. Germline CDR1 MDHEN, CDR2 SYDVKM. This CDR3 is built from 15 residues. The CDR3 loop reads CASSRRERTNYGYTF. CDR3 DNA: TGTGCCAGCAGTCGCCGGGAAAGAACTAACTATGGCTACACCTTC.

The chain carries TRBV4-3 and TRBJ2-7; possibly TRBD2 for D (5 bases). The germline CDR1 and CDR2 sequences are LGHNA and YSLEER. V was shortened by 3 bases and J by 4 bases, with 16 bases between the two germline ends. The CDR3 length is 15 residues. The CDR3 is CASSQGLSSGYEQYF. The CDR3 DNA sequence: TGCGCCAGCAGCCAGGGCCTTTCGTCGGGGTACGAGCAGTACTTC.

In this sample, this clonotype turned up a few times. The gene calls are TRBV12-3 or TRBV12-4 and TRBJ1-2; 9 nucleotides match TRBD1. This CDR3 is built from 15 residues. V shed 3 bases, J shed 7 bases, and the junction held 9 bases outside the gene matches. The CDR3 spells CASSFSTGGRGGYTF. CDR3 DNA: TGTGCCAGCAGTTTCTCAACAGGGGGCCGTGGTGGCTACACCTTC.

This clonotype was recorded at least ten times. This sequence joins TRBV5-1 and TRBJ2-3, with a possible D match to TRBD2 (6 bases). V dropped 2 bases and J dropped 3 bases, with 10 bases sitting between them. The CDR3 extends over 14 amino acids. Germline CDR1 reads SGHRS; CDR2 reads YFSETQ. Here the CDR3 reads CASSFTGATDTQYF. The CDR3 nucleotides are TGCGCCAGCAGCTTTACGGGAGCAACAGATACGCAGTATTTT.

This clonotype has just a few counts. This chain joins TRBV15 and TRBJ2-1, with a possible D match to TRBD1 (5 bases). Trimming left V 3 bases short and J 8 bases short, with 14 bases between. This CDR3 comprises 14 residues. CDR1 is LNHNV, CDR2 YYDKDF, per germline (reference sequence). CDR3 nucleotides: TGTGCCACCAGCAGCAGGGCCGCAAACGATGAGCAGTTCTTC. Protein product: CATSSRAANDEQFF.

This clonotype was seen repeatedly, ten times or more. V is TRBV5-3 and J is TRBJ1-5, with 7 bases lining up with TRBD1. TRBV5-3 is filed as an ORF, its function uncertain. Trimming cost V 9 bases and J 6 bases; bases outside gene matches: 21. CDR3 length: 17 residues. The CDR3 DNA sequence: TGTGCCATCAAACCGGGACAGTCCCGTCGAGTCTGTCAGCCCCAGCATTTT. Translated, it gives CAIKPGQSRRVCQPQHF.

This clonotype was counted a few times. This rearrangement joins TRBV11-1 to TRBJ2-3; possibly TRBD1 for D (6 bases). The end of the DNA is better explained by TRBJ1-5, so the J call may be wrong. The length of the CDR3 is 14 residues. Germline-derived CDR1 and CDR2 are SGHAT and FQDESV (reference sequence). The DNA for the CDR3 is TGTGCCAGCAGCTTAGGCAGGGGAACAGATACGCAGCATTTT. This encodes CASSLGRGTDTQHF.

This clonotype was counted only a few times. As DNA, the CDR3 is TGTGCCAGCAGTCACCCGGGACAGGGGTCCGGGGAGCTGTTTTTT. It encodes CASSHPGQGSGELFF. The chain recombines TRBV12-3 or TRBV12-4 with TRBJ2-2, with TRBD1 identical over 10 bases. With V trimmed by 5 bases and J by 6 bases, 6 bases remained unmatched. This CDR3 is 15 amino acids long.

This clonotype has more than one count but fewer than ten. The CDR3 DNA is TGCAGTGCTAGTCTAGGGGCAGGCACTGAAGCTTTCTTT. It codes for CSASLGAGTEAFF. The chain carries TRBV20-1 and TRBJ1-1; the D gene is possibly TRBD1 (5 bases). The CDR3 covers 13 residues. Germline CDR1 DFQATT, CDR2 SNEGSKA (reference sequence). Trimming removed 3 bases at V and 4 bases at J, with 12 bases between.

This clonotype has just a few counts. V usage is TRBV5-6 and J usage is TRBJ2-5; 7 bases are shared with TRBD2. Germline V gives CDR1 SGHDT, CDR2 YYEEEE. The CDR3 has 15 residues. J gave up 2 bases and V 2 bases, and 6 bases lay outside the gene matches. As DNA, the CDR3 is TGTGCCAGCAGCTTAGAACTAGCGCGGCAAGAGACCCAGTACTTC. Its translation: CASSLELARQETQYF.

This clonotype is deemed medium-sized. The chain couples TRBV29-1 to TRBJ2-3; TRBD2 aligns across 14 bases. The CDR3 extends over 15 amino acids. J lost 5 bases, V lost 3 bases, and 4 bases had no gene match. Germline V gives CDR1 SQVTM, CDR2 ANQGSEA. CDR3 in amino acids: CSVEGLAGAIDTQYF. CDR3 bases: TGCAGCGTTGAGGGACTAGCGGGAGCAATAGATACGCAGTATTTT.

The gene calls are TRBV5-1 and TRBJ2-7; D may correspond to TRBD1 or TRBD2 (5 bases each). The CDR3 has 15 amino acids. Germline CDR1 is SGHRS and CDR2 is YFSETQ. V lost 6 bases and J lost 0, with 16 bases in between. As DNA, the CDR3 is TGCGCCAGCACCAAAGGGGACGCGAGCTCCTACGAGCAGTACTTC. Protein: CASTKGDASSYEQYF.

This clonotype was observed a handful of times. J is TRBJ1-2 and V is TRBV12-3 or TRBV12-4; D may be TRBD1 (5 bases). This CDR3 spans 13 amino acids. Trimming shortened V by 3 bases and J by 1 base, and 6 bases separated the two germline ends. CDR3 loop: CASSFRVNYGYTF. CDR3 nucleotides: TGTGCCAGCAGTTTCAGGGTTAACTATGGCTACACCTTC.

J is TRBJ2-7 and V is TRBV3-1; D uncertain. The CDR3 loop spans 15 amino acids. CDR1 is LGHDT, CDR2 YNNKEL, per germline (reference sequence). V lost 1 base, J lost 2 bases, and 12 bases lay in between. The CDR3 DNA follows: TGTGCCAGCAGCCAAGCTGGACGGATTCCCTACGAGCAGTACTTC. Protein product: CASSQAGRIPYEQYF.

Only a few counts were recorded for this clonotype. The V gene is TRBV2, the J gene TRBJ2-7, with TRBD1 matching over 9 bases. V gave up 2 bases and J gave up 3 bases; unmatched junction bases: 8. Germline V gene lookup returns CDR1 SNHLY and CDR2 FYNNEI. The CDR3 has 16 residues. Written as DNA, the CDR3 is TGTGCCAGCAGTGAACGGGGCTCGACAGGGGGCTACGAGCAGTACTTC. Translated, it gives CASSERGSTGGYEQYF.

CDR3 in amino acids: CAKNRIPSGANVLTF. In nucleotides, the CDR3 is TGTGCAAAGAACAGGATTCCCTCTGGGGCCAACGTCCTGACTTTC. V usage is TRBV30 and J usage is TRBJ2-6; TRBD1 is a possible D gene (5 bases). The CDR3 consists of 15 residues. CDR1 GTSNPN and CDR2 SVGIG come from the germline V gene (reference sequence).

The sample holds a few counts of this clonotype. The V and J genes are TRBV7-2 and TRBJ2-4; 10 bases are shared with TRBD2. Unmatched junction bases numbered 2, after V lost 3 bases and J lost 0 bases. There are 16 residues in the CDR3. The germline CDR1 and CDR2 sequences are SGHTA and FQGNSA. CDR3 coding DNA: TGTGCCAGCAGCTTGACTAGCGGGCTAGCCAAAAACATTCAGTACTTC. It codes for CASSLTSGLAKNIQYF. Based on the CDR3 plus reference TRBV7-2 and TRBJ2-4, the full variable domain is GAGVSQSPSNKVTEKGKDVELRCDPISGHTALYWYRQSLGQGLEFLIYFQGNSAPDKSGLPSDRFSAERTGGSVSTLTIQRTQQEDSAVYLCASSLTSGLAKNIQYFGAGTRLSVL.

The gene calls are TRBV10-3 and TRBJ2-2, with D perhaps matching TRBD2 (6 bases). The CDR3 runs 16 residues. Germline CDR1 and CDR2: ENHRY and SYGVKD. V was cut by 0 bases and J by 6 bases, with 14 bases left in between. CDR3 DNA sequence: TGTGCCATCAGTGAGTCGCGGGACTGGGTCCCCGGGGAGCTGTTTTTT. Translation: CAISESRDWVPGELFF.

This clonotype occurred a few times. This sequence joins TRBV6-1 and TRBJ2-1; 9 bases agree with TRBD1. V lost 5 bases and J lost 7; bases outside the gene matches: 12. Germline lookup yields CDR1 MNHNS and CDR2 SASEGT. The CDR3 has 16 amino acids. CDR3 coding DNA: TGTGCCAGCAGTCCCCGGGACAGGGAGCGTGGGAATGAGCAGTTCTTC. Translation: CASSPRDRERGNEQFF.

V gene TRBV20-1 combines with J gene TRBJ1-2; D is uncertain. V lost 5 bases and J lost 3, with 13 bases in between. The CDR3 contains 13 residues. CDR1 and CDR2 (germline): DFQATT, SNEGSKA (reference sequence). CDR3 bases: TGCAGTGCTTGGGTCGCTACTGACTATGGCTACACCTTC. This translates into CSAWVATDYGYTF.

This chain connects TRBV15 to TRBJ2-1, with D hard to call. The CDR3 sequence is 14 residues long. V lost 5 bases, J lost 3 bases, and 11 bases lay in between. CDR1 is LNHNV and CDR2 is YYDKDF in the germline V gene (reference sequence). The CDR3 region is CATSRTYSYNEQFF. The CDR3 coding sequence is TGTGCCACCAGCCGAACTTACAGCTACAATGAGCAGTTCTTC.

The rearrangement uses TRBV20-1 and TRBJ2-1, with D tentatively TRBD1 (5 bases). The CDR3 sequence is 12 residues long. The V and J ends lost 6 bases and 6 bases respectively, with 12 bases between them. Germline CDR1 DFQATT, CDR2 SNEGSKA (reference sequence). The CDR3 is CSADDSGNEQFF. The CDR3, as DNA: TGCAGTGCCGACGACAGTGGCAATGAGCAGTTCTTC.

The chain employs TRBV6-5 and TRBJ2-7; weak D call: TRBD1 (6 bases). The CDR3 consists of 12 residues. V lost 4 bases and J 6 bases, leaving 10 bases between the germline ends. From germline, CDR1 is MNHEY and CDR2 SVGAGI. CDR3 sequence: CASSSRGFEQYF. DNA for the CDR3: TGTGCCAGCAGTTCCAGGGGTTTCGAGCAGTACTTC.

This clonotype was observed a handful of times. This chain uses TRBV28 with TRBJ1-6; possibly TRBD1 for D (6 bases). Germline CDR1 reads MDHEN; CDR2 reads SYDVKM. This CDR3 spans 15 amino acids. V lost 6 bases to trimming and J lost 7 bases, with 16 bases between them. CDR3: CASRKQGLPNSPLHF. For the CDR3, the DNA is TGTGCCAGCAGGAAACAGGGACTACCAAATTCACCCCTCCACTTT.